This T cell receptor (beta chain) originates from a study of T-cell memory formation after mild COVID-19. TCRdb independently ran MiXCR on the 5' RACE reads; one entry per CDR3 protein. The profile covers under 350,000 distinct CDR3 sequences, with around 15% appearing a single time and around 23% taken by the ten largest. The CDR3 extends over 15 amino acids. The germline V gene encodes CDR1 SGHTA and CDR2 FQGNSA. V shed 5 bases, J shed 3 bases, and the junction held 7 bases outside the gene matches. This clonotype was picked up a small number of times. This chain connects TRBV7-2 to TRBJ2-5; TRBD2 aligns across 9 bases. The TCR comes from a young man who had mild COVID-19 (a few samples of this study predate the infection). Cell type and time point are not known. Sequenced input: PBMCs or a T cell subset sorted from them (not recorded which). CDR3 sequence: CASSPPAGGKETQYF. The CDR3 DNA reads TGTGCCAGCAGCCCCCCTGCGGGGGGGAAAGAGACCCAGTACTTC.